Below are 11 T cell receptor beta chains sequenced from a single sample in a study of shared clonotypes between healthy human individuals (dated by TCRdb to between 2020 and 2021). Preparation of the library involved the immunoSEQ multiplex PCR assay. Imported from immuneACCESS, the table was reduced by TCRdb to in-frame sequences with V and J called. These copies leave out some clones; in studies compared against another copy, an unresolved V gene accounts for under half, and the cause of the remainder is not known. In this sample the table shows roughly 1,800,000 clones, about 95% of which occur a single time. The top ten constitute approximately 1.2% of the sample. CD8 naive samples were CD45RO-negative cells positively selected for CCR7, giving a CD45RA+CCR7+ population that excluded TemRA cells. The specimen was naive CD8+ T cells sorted from blood. Read against the paper, the sample's cell subset or site label means: CD45RA+CCR7+. The receptors were gathered from a man aged 18 to 30 in good health.

As for this clone: The same CDR3 is also encoded by other DNA sequences in this sample. The chain uses TRBV4-3 and TRBJ2-7; TRBD1 might be the D (5 bases). This CDR3 spans 15 amino acids. V was clipped by 0 bases and J by 0 bases, with 9 bases between them. Germline CDR1 reads LGHNA; CDR2 reads YSLEER. The CDR3 spells CASSQDFTGSYEQYF. CDR3 sequence (DNA): TGCGCCAGCAGCCAAGATTTCACAGGCTCCTACGAGCAGTACTTC.

The rearrangement uses TRBV25-1 and TRBJ1-2, with D hard to call. This CDR3 has 14 amino acids. CDR1 and CDR2 from the germline V gene are MGHDK and SYGVNS. The germline V and J ends were trimmed by 6 bases and 2 bases, with 13 bases remaining between them. The CDR3 nucleotides are TGTGCCAGCAGCGGATATTATGAGAACTATGGCTACACCTTC. This translates into CASSGYYENYGYTF.

This chain connects TRBV13 to TRBJ2-7, with 7 bases that match TRBD1. CDR1 is PRHDT, CDR2 FYEKMQ, per germline (reference sequence). CDR3 length: 14 residues. Trimming removed 5 bases from V and 2 bases from J; junction bases left unmatched: 6. The CDR3 here is CASSPGTETYEQYF. As DNA, the CDR3 is TGTGCCAGCAGCCCGGGGACAGAGACCTACGAGCAGTACTTC.

J is TRBJ2-3 and V is TRBV9; 8 positions agree with TRBD2. From germline, CDR1 is SGDLS and CDR2 YYNGEE. The CDR3 runs to 14 residues. Trimming removed 3 bases from V and 5 bases from J; junction bases left unmatched: 5. DNA for the CDR3: TGTGCCAGCAGCGGAGCGGGGGTGATAGATACGCAGTATTTT. Its protein is CASSGAGVIDTQYF.

The V call is TRBV27, the J call TRBJ2-7; 7 nucleotides align to TRBD1. V dropped 3 bases and J dropped 4; count of bases not matched to a gene: 9. The germline gives CDR1 MNHEY, CDR2 SMNVEV (reference sequence). The CDR3 loop spans 15 amino acids. The DNA for the CDR3 is TGTGCCAGCAGTTTCACCTTGGGACAGAATTACGAGCAGTACTTC. This gives the protein CASSFTLGQNYEQYF.

The chain carries TRBV9 and TRBJ1-1; D gene uncertain. The V end lost 0 bases, the J end lost 4 bases, and 7 bases lay between the germline ends. Germline V gene lookup returns CDR1 SGDLS and CDR2 YYNGEE. There are 13 residues in the CDR3. This CDR3 reads CASSVGAFTEAFF. The CDR3 nucleotides read TGTGCCAGCAGCGTAGGCGCATTCACTGAAGCTTTCTTT. Variable domain in full (rest from reference TRBV9 and TRBJ1-1): DSGVTQTPKHLITATGQRVTLRCSPRSGDLSVYWYQQSLDQGLQFLIQYYNGEERAKGNILERFSAQQFPDLHSELNLSSLELGDSALYFCASSVGAFTEAFFGQGTRLTVV.

The chain uses TRBV10-3 and TRBJ1-6, with 7 bases that match TRBD1. Trimming removed 6 bases from V and 7 bases from J; junction bases left unmatched: 9. Germline assignment: CDR1 ENHRY and CDR2 SYGVKD. This CDR3 is 15 amino acids long. In DNA form, the CDR3 reads TGTGCCATCAGCGGGACAGATCGGGCCAATTCACCCCTCCACTTT. Amino acids: CAISGTDRANSPLHF.

J is TRBJ2-2 and V is TRBV4-1; 8 positions match TRBD2. The J segment lost 4 bases and the V segment lost 4 bases, leaving 5 bases of the junction unmatched. The CDR3 sequence is 15 residues long. Germline values: CDR1 MGHRA, CDR2 YSYEKL. This CDR3 is CASSPFRGGTGELFF. Here the CDR3 DNA reads TGCGCCAGCAGCCCCTTCCGGGGGGGCACCGGGGAGCTGTTTTTT.

The chain links TRBV7-9 to TRBJ1-3; possible D gene TRBD1, 6 bases. The CDR3 is 17 residues long. V lost 4 bases to trimming and J lost 0 bases, with 16 bases between them. Germline V gene data show CDR1 as SEHNR and CDR2 as FQNEAQ (reference sequence). The CDR3 sequence: CASSSGGGVRSGNTIYF. In DNA form, the CDR3 reads TGTGCCAGCAGCTCAGGAGGGGGGGTCCGCTCTGGAAACACCATATATTTT.

V gene TRBV4-1 combines with J gene TRBJ1-2, with D unclear. This CDR3 has 14 amino acids. V dropped 2 bases and J dropped 8 bases, with 15 bases sitting between them. From germline, CDR1 is MGHRA and CDR2 YSYEKL. The CDR3 bases are TGCGCCAGCAGCCAAATCGCGGAGGGCCCGGGCTACACCTTC. Encoded protein: CASSQIAEGPGYTF.

This chain uses TRBV27 with TRBJ2-7; 7 positions match TRBD2. This CDR3 region has 15 residues. In germline, CDR1 is MNHEY, CDR2 SMNVEV (reference sequence). After removal of 10 bases from V and 2 bases from J, the junction contained 14 bases not matched to a gene. CDR3 sequence (DNA): TGTGCCACCGGGTCTCGGGGGGAATTCCCCTACGAGCAGTACTTC. Translating gives CATGSRGEFPYEQYF.